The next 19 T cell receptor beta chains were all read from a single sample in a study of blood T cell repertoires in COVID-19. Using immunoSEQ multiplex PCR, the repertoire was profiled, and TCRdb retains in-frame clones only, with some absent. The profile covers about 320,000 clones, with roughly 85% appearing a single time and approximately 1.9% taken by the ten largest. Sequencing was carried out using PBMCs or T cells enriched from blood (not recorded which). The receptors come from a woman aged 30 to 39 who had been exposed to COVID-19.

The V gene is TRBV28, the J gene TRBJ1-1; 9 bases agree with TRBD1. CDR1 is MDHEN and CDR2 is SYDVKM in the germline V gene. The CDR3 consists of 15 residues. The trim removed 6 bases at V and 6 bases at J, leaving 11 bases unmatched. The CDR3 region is CASRALTGGYAEAFF. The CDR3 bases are TGTGCCAGCAGGGCTCTGACAGGGGGATACGCTGAAGCTTTCTTT.

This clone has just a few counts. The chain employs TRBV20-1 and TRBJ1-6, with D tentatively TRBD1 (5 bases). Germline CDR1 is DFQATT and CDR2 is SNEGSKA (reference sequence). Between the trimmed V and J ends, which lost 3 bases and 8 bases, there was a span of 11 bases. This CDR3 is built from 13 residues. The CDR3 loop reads CSASRGVDSPLHF. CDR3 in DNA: TGCAGTGCTAGTCGGGGGGTGGATTCACCCCTCCACTTT.

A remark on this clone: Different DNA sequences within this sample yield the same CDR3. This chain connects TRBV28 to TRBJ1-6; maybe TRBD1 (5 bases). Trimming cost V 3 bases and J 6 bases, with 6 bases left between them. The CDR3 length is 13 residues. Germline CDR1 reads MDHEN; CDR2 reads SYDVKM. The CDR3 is CASSLGGNSPLHF. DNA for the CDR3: TGTGCCAGCAGTTTGGGGGGTAATTCACCCCTCCACTTT. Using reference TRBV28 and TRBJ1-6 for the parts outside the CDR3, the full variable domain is DVKVTQSSRYLVKRTGEKVFLECVQDMDHENMFWYRQDPGLGLRLIYFSYDVKMKEKGDIPEGYSVSREKKERFSLILESASTNQTSMYLCASSLGGNSPLHFGNGTRLTVT.

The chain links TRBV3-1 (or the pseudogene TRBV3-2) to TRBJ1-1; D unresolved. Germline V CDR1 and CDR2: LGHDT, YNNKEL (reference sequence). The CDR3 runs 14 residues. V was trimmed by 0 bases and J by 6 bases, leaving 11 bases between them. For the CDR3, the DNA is TGTGCCAGCAGCCAAGATGGAGGAACCCCTGAAGCTTTCTTT. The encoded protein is CASSQDGGTPEAFF.

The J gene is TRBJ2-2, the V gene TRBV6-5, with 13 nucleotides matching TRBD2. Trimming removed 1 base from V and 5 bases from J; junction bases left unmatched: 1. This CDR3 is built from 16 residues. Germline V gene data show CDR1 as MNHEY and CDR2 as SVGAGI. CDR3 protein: CASSYLLAGGTGELFF. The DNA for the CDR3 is TGTGCCAGCAGTTACTTACTAGCGGGGGGGACCGGGGAGCTGTTTTTT.

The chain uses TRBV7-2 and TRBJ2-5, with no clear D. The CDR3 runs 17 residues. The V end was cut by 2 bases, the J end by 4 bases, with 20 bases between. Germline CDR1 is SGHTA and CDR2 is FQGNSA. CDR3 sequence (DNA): TGTGCCAGCAGCTTATATCGACAATCGAGAGTCGGAGAGACCCAGTACTTC. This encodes CASSLYRQSRVGETQYF.

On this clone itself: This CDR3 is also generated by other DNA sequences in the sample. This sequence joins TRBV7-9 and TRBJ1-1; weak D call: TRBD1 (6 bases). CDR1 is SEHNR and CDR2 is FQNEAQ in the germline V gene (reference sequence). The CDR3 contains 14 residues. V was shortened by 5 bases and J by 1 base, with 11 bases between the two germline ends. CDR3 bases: TGTGCCAGCAGCCCGACAGGTGGGAACACTGAAGCTTTCTTT. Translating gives CASSPTGGNTEAFF.

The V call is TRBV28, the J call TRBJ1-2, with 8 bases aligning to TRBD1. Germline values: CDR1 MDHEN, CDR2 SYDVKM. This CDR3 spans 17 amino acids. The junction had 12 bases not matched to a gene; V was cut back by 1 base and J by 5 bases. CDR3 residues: CASSLSNGQGRSYGYTF. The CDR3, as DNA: TGTGCCAGCAGTTTATCCAATGGACAGGGAAGGAGTTATGGCTACACCTTC.

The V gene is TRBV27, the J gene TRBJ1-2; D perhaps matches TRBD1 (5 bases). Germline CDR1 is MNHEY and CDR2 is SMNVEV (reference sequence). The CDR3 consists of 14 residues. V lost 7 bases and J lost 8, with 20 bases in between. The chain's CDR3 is CASTTGRLKGGYTF. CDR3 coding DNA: TGTGCCAGCACCACAGGCCGGCTGAAGGGGGGCTACACCTTC.

CDR3 DNA: TGTGCCAGCAGTTACGGACAGGCAAGGAACACTGAAGCTTTCTTT. This sequence encodes CASSYGQARNTEAFF. The rearrangement uses TRBV6-2 or TRBV6-3 and TRBJ1-1; the match to TRBD1 covers 7 bases. Germline V lookup: CDR1 MNHEY, CDR2 SVGEGT. CDR3 size: 15 residues. V lost 2 bases, J lost 1 base, and 4 bases stayed unmatched.

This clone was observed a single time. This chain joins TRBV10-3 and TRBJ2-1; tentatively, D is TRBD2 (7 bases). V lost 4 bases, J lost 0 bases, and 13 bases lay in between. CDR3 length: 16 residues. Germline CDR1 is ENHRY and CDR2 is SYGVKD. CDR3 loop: CAISVEGGVSYNEQFF. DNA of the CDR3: TGTGCCATCAGTGTCGAGGGGGGGGTCTCCTACAATGAGCAGTTCTTC.

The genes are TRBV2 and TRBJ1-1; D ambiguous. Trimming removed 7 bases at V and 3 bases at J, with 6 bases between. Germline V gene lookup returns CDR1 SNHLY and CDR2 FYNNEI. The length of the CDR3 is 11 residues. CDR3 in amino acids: CASTMDTEAFF. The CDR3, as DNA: TGTGCCAGCACTATGGACACTGAAGCTTTCTTT. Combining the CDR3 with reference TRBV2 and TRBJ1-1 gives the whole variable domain EPEVTQTPSHQVTQMGQEVILRCVPISNHLYFYWYRQILGQKVEFLVSFYNNEISEKSEIFDDQFSVERPDGSNFTLKIRSTKLEDSAMYFCASTMDTEAFFGQGTRLTVV.

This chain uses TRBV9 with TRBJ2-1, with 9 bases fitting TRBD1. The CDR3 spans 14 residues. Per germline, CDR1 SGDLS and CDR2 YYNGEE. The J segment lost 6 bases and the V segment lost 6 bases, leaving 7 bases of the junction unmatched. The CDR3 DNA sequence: TGTGCCAGCAATCTAGACAGGGGGTCCAATGAGCAGTTCTTC. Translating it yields CASNLDRGSNEQFF.

Here the CDR3 DNA reads TGTGCCACCTTTAACCCCGGGACAGGGATAGATACGCAGTATTTT. Amino acids: CATFNPGTGIDTQYF. V is TRBV19 and J is TRBJ2-3, with 9 nucleotides matching TRBD1. The CDR3 runs to 15 residues. Losses at the gene ends were 10 bases for V and 5 bases for J; bases not matched to a gene: 13. Germline V gives CDR1 LNHDA, CDR2 SQIVND (reference sequence).

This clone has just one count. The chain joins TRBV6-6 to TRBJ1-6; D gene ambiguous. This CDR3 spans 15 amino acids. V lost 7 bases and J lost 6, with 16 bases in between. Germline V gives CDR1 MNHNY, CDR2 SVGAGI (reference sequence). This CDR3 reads CASTPEGGINSPLHF. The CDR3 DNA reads TGTGCCAGCACCCCTGAAGGCGGGATTAATTCACCCCTCCACTTT.

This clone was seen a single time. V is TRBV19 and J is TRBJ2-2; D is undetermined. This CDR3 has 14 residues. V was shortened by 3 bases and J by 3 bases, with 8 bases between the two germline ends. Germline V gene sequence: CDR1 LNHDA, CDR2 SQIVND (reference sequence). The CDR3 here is CASSMGKDTGELFF. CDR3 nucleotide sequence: TGTGCCAGTAGTATGGGCAAAGACACCGGGGAGCTGTTTTTT.

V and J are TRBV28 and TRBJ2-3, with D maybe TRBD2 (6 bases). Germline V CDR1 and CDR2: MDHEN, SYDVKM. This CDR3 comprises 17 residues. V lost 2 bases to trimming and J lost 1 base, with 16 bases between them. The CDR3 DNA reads TGTGCCAGCAGTTTACTCTCCGGGGGTGCCGGCACAGATACGCAGTATTTT. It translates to CASSLLSGGAGTDTQYF.

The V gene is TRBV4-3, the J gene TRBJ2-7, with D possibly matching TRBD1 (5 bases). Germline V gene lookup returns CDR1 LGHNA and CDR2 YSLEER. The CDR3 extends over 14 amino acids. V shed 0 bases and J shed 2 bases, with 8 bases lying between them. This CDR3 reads CASSQDKGTYEQYF. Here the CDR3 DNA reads TGCGCCAGCAGCCAAGATAAGGGGACCTACGAGCAGTACTTC.

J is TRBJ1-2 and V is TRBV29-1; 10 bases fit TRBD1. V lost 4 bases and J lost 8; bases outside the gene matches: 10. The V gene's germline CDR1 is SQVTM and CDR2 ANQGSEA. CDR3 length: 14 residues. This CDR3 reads CSVVVGQGVWGYTF. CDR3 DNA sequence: TGCAGCGTTGTGGTAGGACAGGGGGTATGGGGCTACACCTTC.